Sequencing of this T cell receptor (beta chain) was carried out in a study of T cell clonality in common variable immunodeficiency. Here immunoSEQ multiplex PCR was the method, and the copy in TCRdb shows in-frame clones only, minus some. This sample includes around 52,000 clones with no singletons; its ten biggest clones take up 4.5% to 5.5%. Many counts were recorded for this clone. The observed sequence ends 3 residues before the CDR3 terminus, with the missing tail filled in from the germline J gene. V was shortened by 0 bases and J by 2 bases, with 5 bases between the two germline ends. The germline gives CDR1 MGHRA, CDR2 YSYEKL. CDR3 length equals 13 residues.

V gene TRBV4-1 combines with J gene TRBJ2-7; D not resolved. The receptor's source is a person aged 18 to 75 in good health. The sample comprised peripheral blood mononuclear cells. CDR3 region: CASSQDLAYEQYF. The DNA read from the CDR3 is TGCGCCAGCAGCCAAGATCTAGCCTACGAG.